Listed below are T cell receptor beta chains from one sample, sequenced in a study of blood T cells in healthy people across ages. TCRdb re-called the 5' RACE reads through MiXCR, storing one row per CDR3 protein. The table has roughly 1.9 million distinct CDR3 sequences, approximately 40% seen once. The sample taken for sequencing was blood. These receptors were obtained from a human donor in good health. The conserved cysteine and the conserved F or W are not part of the CDR3 here.

>TRBV20-1
SARDSVLRVNSPLH
>TRBV28
ASSGGADEQF
>TRBV27
ATGQGGGYT
>TRBV6-5
ASSRPDTEAF
>TRBV7-2
ASSPHSGMTDTQY
>TRBV2
ASKGTFEQF
>TRBV6-5
ASSYASTWDTEAF
>TRBV5-1
ASSLEAGDRNTEAF
>TRBV7-6
ASSPSPHYGYT
>TRBV16
ASSQERTYGYT
>TRBV29-1
SVDQGTAYELF
>TRBV25-1
ASSERQGLEAF
>TRBV5-5
ASSLFWGLQETQY
>TRBV12-3/TRBV12-4
ASSSGVLGEKLF
>TRBV6-1
ASDYRVNEQF
>TRBV5-4
ASSLMGTACRAQY
>TRBV27
ASSSLTSGTRAQY
>TRBV18
ASSPQGGLSHNEQF
>TRBV6-5
ATRRTDRTGELF
>TRBV7-2
ASSFKLPNEQF
>TRBV6-1
ASSRGGQKPSYERY
>TRBV1
TSCYSGANVLT
>TRBV2
ASSVSGTYYNEQF
>TRBV6-1
ASMGPDEGGELF
>TRBV20-1
SASSGGWNEKLF
>TRBV7-2
ASSSSGGTHGYT
>TRBV20-1
SARELGQVDEKLF
>TRBV14
ASSQGSRTQY
>TRBV28
ASSFPTGLSDMQY
>TRBV29-1
SVVLRTRIDGYT
>TRBV7-9
ASSPIGGSNQPQH
>TRBV4-3
ACSQGTSLTYEQY
>TRBV4-3
ASSPLIGSGGNEQF
>TRBV6-2/TRBV6-3
ASSLAKQTIVEAF
>TRBV11-2
ASNPTGLQTNEQF
>TRBV7-9
ASRQSSGTDTQY
>TRBV7-2
ASTRPSSNEQF
>TRBV7-2
ASSLMRGNTEAF
>TRBV4-3
ASSQAQTGTDTQY
>TRBV13
ASGGQGAKETQY
>TRBV20-1
SAKTTGASSDEQF
>TRBV10-3
AICAGYT
>TRBV4-3
ASSPTHSSGGEKLF
>TRBV11-2
ASSLRTSGDWETQY
>TRBV12-3/TRBV12-4
ASSAVGNTEAF
>TRBV5-1
ASSLLGRGTEAF
>TRBV24-1
ATSDPRSEQF
>TRBV18
ASSPELVINTEAF
>TRBV5-1
ASSLKSGDTDTQY
>TRBV7-9
ASSPSRSGGEQF
>TRBV24-1
ATSGVFGTSYNEQF
>TRBV4-3
ASGQTGGEQY
>TRBV28
ASSFTTLTGRINYEQY